The 17 T cell receptor beta chains reported below all come from one sample, sequenced in a study of cytomegalovirus exposure and HLA in healthy donors. A multiplex PCR was run with 60 Vbeta primers and 13 Jbeta primers. Assay used: immunoSEQ multiplex PCR; TCRdb lists only in-frame clones, some missing. There are over 90,000 clones in the sample; around 77% occur only once, and 9.6% lies in the top ten. The source material was PBMCs. The receptors come from a male donor in good health and CMV-seropositive.

The chain uses TRBV5-1 and TRBJ2-3, with 7 bases that match TRBD1. Germline V gene data show CDR1 as SGHRS and CDR2 as YFSETQ. J was trimmed by 0 bases and V by 0 bases; bases with no gene match: 4. The CDR3 length is 16 residues. CDR3 sequence (DNA): TGCGCCAGCAGCTTGGAAGGGGGCCATAGCACAGATACGCAGTATTTT. Its protein is CASSLEGGHSTDTQYF. Combining the CDR3 with reference TRBV5-1 and TRBJ2-3 gives the whole variable domain KAGVTQTPRYLIKTRGQQVTLSCSPISGHRSVSWYQQTPGQGLQFLFEYFSETQRNKGNFPGRFSGRQFSNSRSEMNVSTLELGDSALYLCASSLEGGHSTDTQYFGPGTRLTVL.

This sequence joins TRBV11-2 and TRBJ2-7; D not resolved. CDR1 is SGHAT and CDR2 is FQNNGV in the germline V gene. The CDR3 runs 12 residues. The V gene lost 3 bases and the J gene lost 7 bases, with 10 bases spanning the gap. CDR3 protein: CASSFGGWEQYF. Written as DNA, the CDR3 is TGTGCCAGCAGCTTTGGCGGATGGGAGCAGTACTTC.

The rearrangement uses TRBV4-1 and TRBJ1-5; possible D gene TRBD1, 6 bases. Looked up from germline, CDR1 is MGHRA and CDR2 is YSYEKL. The V and J ends lost 2 bases and 0 bases respectively, with 8 bases between them. The CDR3 runs to 15 residues. The CDR3 protein is CASSQRQDSNQPQHF. CDR3 nucleotide sequence: TGCGCCAGCAGCCAACGACAGGATAGCAATCAGCCCCAGCATTTT.

About this clone: This sample includes further DNA sequences coding for the same CDR3. This sequence joins TRBV7-2 and TRBJ1-5; D gene uncertain. This CDR3 is 13 amino acids long. Trimming took 2 bases from V and 2 from J, leaving 4 bases between them. Germline V gene lookup returns CDR1 SGHTA and CDR2 FQGNSA. CDR3 in DNA: TGTGCCAGCAGCTTACAGGGCAATCAGCCCCAGCATTTT. This sequence encodes CASSLQGNQPQHF.

The chain recombines TRBV5-1 with TRBJ2-7; TRBD1 aligns across 7 bases. CDR3 length: 13 amino acids. Germline V gene sequence: CDR1 SGHRS, CDR2 YFSETQ. The V segment lost 2 bases and the J segment 6 bases; nucleotides outside the gene matches: 5. The CDR3 nucleotides read TGCGCCAGCAGCTTTACCACAGGGGTCGAGCAGTACTTC. Its protein is CASSFTTGVEQYF.

This clone has just a few counts. This chain links TRBV19 with TRBJ2-7; 7 bases line up with TRBD2. From germline, CDR1 is LNHDA and CDR2 SQIVND (reference sequence). Trimming took 6 bases from V and 4 from J; bases not matched to a gene: 12. The CDR3 extends over 15 amino acids. The DNA of the CDR3 is TGTGCCAGTAGCGGTGGAGGGACTATGGAGTACGAGCAGTACTTC. Residues: CASSGGGTMEYEQYF.

This chain connects TRBV9 to TRBJ2-2; tentative D call: TRBD1 (6 bases). This CDR3 is built from 15 residues. Germline-derived CDR1 and CDR2 are SGDLS and YYNGEE. Between the trimmed V and J ends, which lost 0 bases and 1 base, there was a span of 7 bases. CDR3 DNA: TGTGCCAGCAGCGTAGGGGACAAGAACACCGGGGAGCTGTTTTTT. Its translation: CASSVGDKNTGELFF.

The chain is built from TRBV7-3 and TRBJ2-2; TRBD2 agrees at 7 bases. The germline gives CDR1 SGHTA, CDR2 FQGTGA. The CDR3 has 15 residues. Losses at the gene ends were 3 bases for V and 4 bases for J; bases not matched to a gene: 5. CDR3 region: CASSLGGSGTGELFF. The CDR3, as DNA: TGTGCCAGCAGCTTGGGCGGGAGTGGCACCGGGGAGCTGTTTTTT. Full variable domain (missing parts from reference TRBV7-3 and TRBJ2-2): GAGVSQTPSNKVTEKGKYVELRCDPISGHTALYWYRQSLGQGPEFLIYFQGTGAADDSGLPNDRFFAVRPEGSVSTLKIQRTERGDSAVYLCASSLGGSGTGELFFGEGSRLTVL.

This clone appeared a few times. The rearrangement uses TRBV28 and TRBJ2-5; no firm D call. With the DNA end fitting TRBJ2-7 better, the J assignment may be wrong. Germline CDR1 and CDR2: MDHEN and SYDVKM. The CDR3 length is 15 residues. The chain's CDR3 is CASSPFGRHPYEQYF. The CDR3 DNA reads as TGTGCCAGCAGCCCCTTTGGTAGACACCCCTACGAGCAGTACTTC.

The chain couples TRBV6-6 to TRBJ2-1; D perhaps matches TRBD1 (6 bases). This CDR3 is built from 16 residues. The germline V and J ends were trimmed by 5 bases and 0 bases, with 14 bases remaining between them. Germline CDR1 and CDR2: MNHNY and SVGAGI (reference sequence). The chain's CDR3 is CASSRQALGSYNEQFF. In DNA form, the CDR3 reads TGTGCCAGCAGTCGACAGGCCTTAGGCTCCTACAATGAGCAGTTCTTC.

V usage is TRBV7-3 and J usage is TRBJ2-3, with 7 bases lining up with TRBD1. Unmatched junction bases numbered 7, after V lost 2 bases and J lost 2 bases. This CDR3 has 16 amino acids. Germline values: CDR1 SGHTA, CDR2 FQGTGA. The CDR3 region has the DNA TGTGCCAGCAGCTTAGGTCCCGGGACAGACACAGATACGCAGTATTTT. Encoded protein: CASSLGPGTDTDTQYF.

On this clone: Mismatch with germline at one junction end may stem from a read error. The chain links TRBV7-2 to TRBJ2-6, with unresolved D. CDR1 and CDR2 (germline): SGHTA, FQGNSA. The CDR3 has 15 amino acids. CDR3 sequence reads: CASTLDNSGANVLTF. The CDR3 DNA reads as TGTGCCAGCACCTTAGACAACTCTGGGGCCAACGTCCTGACTTTC.

The J gene is TRBJ2-1, the V gene TRBV7-8; 8 nucleotides line up with TRBD2. This CDR3 contains 16 residues. From germline, CDR1 is SGHVS and CDR2 FQNEAQ. The trim removed 3 bases at V and 9 bases at J, leaving 13 bases unmatched. The CDR3 sequence: CASSLVGTRAVAEQFF. Here the CDR3 DNA reads TGTGCCAGCAGCTTGGTAGGGACTAGGGCCGTAGCTGAGCAGTTCTTC.

The V call is TRBV6-1, the J call TRBJ1-5; a weak D match, TRBD1 (5 bases). Looked up from germline, CDR1 is MNHNS and CDR2 is SASEGT. V was trimmed by 7 bases and J by 7 bases, leaving 11 bases between them. The CDR3 extends over 12 amino acids. In DNA, the CDR3 is TGTGCCAGCAACCTCGGGGGGCAGCCCCAGCATTTT. Encoded protein: CASNLGGQPQHF.

The chain's CDR3 is CASSQGPGLAIDEQFF. DNA of the CDR3: TGTGCCAGCAGCCAAGGACCGGGACTAGCGATAGATGAGCAGTTCTTC. This chain joins TRBV7-2 and TRBJ2-1; 10 bases map to TRBD2. With V trimmed by 5 bases and J by 8 bases, 12 bases remained unmatched. The CDR3 consists of 16 residues. Per germline, CDR1 SGHTA and CDR2 FQGNSA. The full variable domain, with the rest looked up from reference TRBV7-2 and TRBJ2-1, is GAGVSQSPSNKVTEKGKDVELRCDPISGHTALYWYRQSLGQGLEFLIYFQGNSAPDKSGLPSDRFSAERTGGSVSTLTIQRTQQEDSAVYLCASSQGPGLAIDEQFFGPGTRLTVL.

V usage is TRBV5-1 and J usage is TRBJ2-1, with TRBD2 identical over 11 bases. This CDR3 comprises 15 residues. J was trimmed by 8 bases and V by 0 bases; bases with no gene match: 4. The germline gives CDR1 SGHRS, CDR2 YFSETQ. The CDR3 spells CASSLELAGVDEQFF. The DNA for the CDR3 is TGCGCCAGCAGCTTGGAACTAGCGGGAGTAGATGAGCAGTTCTTC.

The chain is built from TRBV28 and TRBJ2-7; 14 bases map to TRBD2. Germline loops: CDR1 MDHEN, CDR2 SYDVKM. The CDR3 has 17 residues. Losses at the gene ends were 3 bases for V and 2 bases for J; bases not matched to a gene: 6. CDR3 protein: CASSFPGLAGEAYEQYF. The CDR3 region has the DNA TGTGCCAGCAGTTTCCCGGGACTAGCGGGAGAGGCCTACGAGCAGTACTTC.